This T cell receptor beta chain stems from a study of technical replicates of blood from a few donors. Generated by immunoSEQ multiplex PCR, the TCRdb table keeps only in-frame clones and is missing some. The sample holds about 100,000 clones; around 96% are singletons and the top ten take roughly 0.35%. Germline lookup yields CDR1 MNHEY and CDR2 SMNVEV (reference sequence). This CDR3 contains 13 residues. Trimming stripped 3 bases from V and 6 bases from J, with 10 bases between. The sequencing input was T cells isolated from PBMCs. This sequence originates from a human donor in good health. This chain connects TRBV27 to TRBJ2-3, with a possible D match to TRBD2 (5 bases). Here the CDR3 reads CASSFGLTDTQYF. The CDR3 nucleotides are TGTGCCAGCAGTTTCGGACTGACGGATACGCAGTATTTT.